The clone carrying this T cell receptor beta chain was observed many times. The antigen is undetermined. For bulk TCR libraries, previously described methods and listed TCR primers were used. TCRdb reprocessed the PCR reads via MiXCR and lists one record per CDR3 protein. The sample contains tens of thousands of distinct CDR3 sequences, over 20% of which appear only once. This entry comes from a study of molecular identifiers for immune sequencing clone quantification. Study summary: Replicate runs used RNA from about 20,000 or 100,000 naive CD8 cells, which was split five ways into aliquots, and four of those aliquots were then sequenced. Points from the study as a whole: Single-cell amounts of spiked Jurkat TCR RNA were reportedly detectable among about a million naive cells.

The CDR3 spans 15 residues. V lost 0 bases and J 0 bases, leaving 9 bases between the germline ends. Looked up from germline, CDR1 is DFQATT and CDR2 is SNEGSKA (reference sequence). Naive CD8 T cells were sorted as CD8+CD4-CCR7+CD45RA+. The receptor was isolated from a human donor in good health. Some libraries in this study had Jurkat cell RNA spiked in. J is TRBJ2-4 and V is TRBV20-1; D is uncertain. The material sequenced was naive CD8+ T cells from blood, with Jurkat cell RNA spiked in. Subset in this sample: FACS-sorted CD8+CD4-CCR7+CD45RA+ naive T cells. The CDR3 nucleotides are TGCAGTGCTAGAGATTTGACCTTAGCCAAAAACATTCAGTACTTC. Translated, it gives CSARDLTLAKNIQYF.